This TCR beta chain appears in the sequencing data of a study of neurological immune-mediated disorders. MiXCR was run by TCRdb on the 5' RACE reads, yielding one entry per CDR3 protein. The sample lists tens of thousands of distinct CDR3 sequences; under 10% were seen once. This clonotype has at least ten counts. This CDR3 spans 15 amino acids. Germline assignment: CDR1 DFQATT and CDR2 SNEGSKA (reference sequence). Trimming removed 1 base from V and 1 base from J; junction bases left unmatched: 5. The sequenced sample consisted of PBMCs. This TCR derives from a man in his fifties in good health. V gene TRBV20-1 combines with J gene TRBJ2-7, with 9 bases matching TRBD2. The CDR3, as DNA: TGCAGTGCTAGAGGTGAAGCGGGAGGTTCCTACGAGCAGTACTTC. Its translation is CSARGEAGGSYEQYF.